Sequencing of this T cell receptor beta chain was carried out in a study of cytomegalovirus exposure and HLA in healthy donors. PCR used 60 Vbeta primers and 13 Jbeta primers. Some clones are missing from TCRdb's copy, which holds only in-frame ones; the method was immunoSEQ multiplex PCR. Its clone listing holds 68,000 or so clones. A word on this clone: Its cognate antigen is unknown.

Study-level points and caveats: A prior analysis recorded that most TCR beta V segments were productive about 87% or about 30% of the time.

This clonotype was sampled from a female donor in good health and CMV-seropositive. Sequencing was done on a sample of PBMCs.

CDR3 bases: TGTGCCAGCAGGAACTTCGGGAGCTCCTACGAGCAGTACTTC. This gives the protein CASRNFGSSYEQYF. The chain carries TRBV28 and TRBJ2-7; D is perhaps TRBD2 (6 bases). Per the germline V gene, CDR1 is MDHEN and CDR2 is SYDVKM. The CDR3 runs 14 residues. With 6 bases removed from V and 0 bases from J, the gap between germline ends came to 12 bases.